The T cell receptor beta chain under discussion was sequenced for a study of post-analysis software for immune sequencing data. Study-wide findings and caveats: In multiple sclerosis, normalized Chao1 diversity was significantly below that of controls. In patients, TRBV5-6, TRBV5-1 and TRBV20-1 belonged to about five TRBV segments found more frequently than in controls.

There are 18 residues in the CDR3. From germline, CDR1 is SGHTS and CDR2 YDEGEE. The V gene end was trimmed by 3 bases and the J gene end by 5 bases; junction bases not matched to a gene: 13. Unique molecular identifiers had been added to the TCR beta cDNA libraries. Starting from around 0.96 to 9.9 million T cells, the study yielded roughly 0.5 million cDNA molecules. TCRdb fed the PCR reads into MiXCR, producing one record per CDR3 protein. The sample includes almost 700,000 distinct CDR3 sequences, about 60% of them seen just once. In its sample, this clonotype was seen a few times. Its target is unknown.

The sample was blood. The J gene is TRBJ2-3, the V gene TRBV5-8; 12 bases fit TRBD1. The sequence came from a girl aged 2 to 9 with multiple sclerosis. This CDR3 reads CASSWTYRDRGLEDTQYF. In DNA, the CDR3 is TGTGCCAGCAGCTGGACCTACCGGGACAGGGGGCTGGAAGATACGCAGTATTTT.